This T cell receptor beta chain was documented in a study of prognosis after radiotherapy for stage I lung cancer. V lost 1 base to trimming and J lost 8 bases, with 13 bases between them. Germline lookup yields CDR1 SGHTA and CDR2 FQGNSA. There are 14 residues in the CDR3. Genomic DNA yielded TCR beta CDR3, amplified by two-round multiplex PCR. Initially, in first-round PCR, primers specific to each TRBV and TRBJ gene were used. TCRdb called the multiplex PCR reads again in MiXCR, with one record for every CDR3 protein. The sample shows around 16,000 distinct CDR3 sequences, 43% of them seen only once.

The TCR originated in a donor aged 50 or older with non-small cell lung cancer. The chain links TRBV7-2 to TRBJ2-3; the D gene could be TRBD1 or TRBD2 (5 bases each). The sample consisted of PBMCs, taken before or after stereotactic body radiation therapy (not recorded which). CDR3 residues: CASSLVGVGVTQYF. The CDR3 DNA reads TGTGCCAGCAGCTTAGTGGGGGTAGGGGTTACGCAGTATTTT.